This TCR beta chain was recovered during a study of control samples from healthy donors and cancer patients. Some clones are missing from TCRdb's copy, which holds only in-frame ones; the method was immunoSEQ multiplex PCR. Of over 100,000 clones detected, approximately 92% appear once; the ten largest clones hold less than 6%. V was pared by 5 bases and J by 4 bases, with 8 bases of the junction left unmatched. Per the germline V gene, CDR1 is LNHDA and CDR2 is SQIVND (reference sequence). CDR3 size: 16 residues. This clone was recorded once. The rearrangement joins TRBV19 to TRBJ2-5, with TRBD2 matching 12 bases. This TCR was sampled from a man aged 18 to 29 in good health. Sequencing input: blood. The CDR3 region is CASSDGLAGLRETQYF. The CDR3 DNA reads TGTGCCAGTAGTGATGGACTAGCGGGGTTGAGAGAGACCCAGTACTTC.